These 23 T cell receptor beta chains were sequenced from one sample in a study of beta chain features in type 1 diabetes. cDNA synthesis used the whole RNA isolate, giving expressed TCRB sequences. Method: immunoSEQ multiplex PCR; TCRdb's copy keeps in-frame clones and lacks some. The sample includes 350,000 or so clones, about 20% of them seen just once. The sample was naive CD4+ T cells from blood. These receptors all come from a woman aged 18-29 years in good health.

This chain uses TRBV23-1 with TRBJ2-3; D is ambiguous. TRBV23-1 is given ORF status, its function remaining uncertain. The CDR3 has 14 amino acids. V dropped 0 bases and J dropped 4 bases, with 8 bases sitting between them. DNA for the CDR3: TGCGCCAGCAGTCAATCGGCCAGGCCAGATACGCAGTATTTT. It specifies CASSQSARPDTQYF.

The chain has TRBV29-1 and TRBJ1-1; D is ambiguous. V shed 3 bases and J shed 0 bases, with 5 bases lying between them. Germline lookup yields CDR1 SQVTM and CDR2 ANQGSEA. The length of the CDR3 is 12 residues. In nucleotides, the CDR3 is TGCAGCGTTGACAACATGAACACTGAAGCTTTCTTT. This codes for CSVDNMNTEAFF.

This clone was observed a few times. The rearrangement links TRBV7-6 to TRBJ2-5, with TRBD2 identical over 11 bases. CDR1 and CDR2 (germline): SGHVS, FNYEAQ. V dropped 1 base and J dropped 1; count of bases not matched to a gene: 8. CDR3 size: 18 residues. The CDR3 DNA sequence: TGTGCCAGCAGCTTAGGGCCCCTAGCGGGGGGTGCCCAAGAGACCCAGTACTTC. Its protein is CASSLGPLAGGAQETQYF. The full variable domain, rest sourced from reference TRBV7-6 and TRBJ2-5, is GAGVSQSPRYKVTKRGQDVALRCDPISGHVSLYWYRQALGQGPEFLTYFNYEAQQDKSGLPNDRFSAERPEGSISTLTIQRTEQRDSAMYRCASSLGPLAGGAQETQYFGPGTRLLVL.

The V gene is TRBV14, the J gene TRBJ2-4, with 10 positions matching TRBD1. The trim removed 3 bases at V and 7 bases at J, leaving 3 bases unmatched. Germline CDR1 reads SGHDN; CDR2 reads FVKESK. The CDR3 extends over 14 amino acids. CDR3 in amino acids: CASSHQGQGNIQYF. The CDR3 region has the DNA TGTGCCAGCAGCCACCAGGGACAGGGGAACATTCAGTACTTC.

This clone was seen a few times. The V call is TRBV5-6, the J call TRBJ2-1, with 7 bases aligning to TRBD1. This CDR3 spans 14 amino acids. V trimming: 2 bases; J trimming: 4 bases; junction bases outside the gene matches: 3. Germline V CDR1 and CDR2: SGHDT, YYEEEE. CDR3 in amino acids: CASSFGQAYNEQFF. The DNA of the CDR3 is TGTGCCAGCAGCTTTGGACAGGCGTACAATGAGCAGTTCTTC.

This clone was counted between two and nine times. The rearrangement uses TRBV2 and TRBJ2-3, with 8 bases lining up with TRBD1. Germline-derived CDR1 and CDR2 are SNHLY and FYNNEI. CDR3 length equals 14 residues. The ends lost 4 bases at V and 5 bases at J; junction bases unmatched: 5. The CDR3 DNA is TGTGCCAGCAGTGCGGACAGGGCAGGAGATACGCAGTATTTT. Protein: CASSADRAGDTQYF.

V gene TRBV5-1 combines with J gene TRBJ1-2; D is unclear. Germline CDR1 reads SGHRS; CDR2 reads YFSETQ. The CDR3 totals 13 residues. V was trimmed by 5 bases and J by 6 bases, leaving 14 bases between them. CDR3 in amino acids: CASRSQSGDGYTF. For the CDR3, the DNA is TGCGCCAGCAGATCCCAGTCCGGAGATGGCTACACCTTC.

This clone was counted only a few times. The chain uses TRBV5-1 and TRBJ2-3, with TRBD2 identical over 11 bases. J was trimmed by 4 bases and V by 0 bases; bases with no gene match: 4. The CDR3 has 16 amino acids. Germline CDR1 SGHRS, CDR2 YFSETQ. CDR3 sequence reads: CASSLAPSGRSDTQYF. The CDR3 DNA reads TGCGCCAGCAGCTTGGCGCCTAGCGGGAGGTCAGATACGCAGTATTTT.

This clone turned up a few times. V is TRBV9 and J is TRBJ1-2, with TRBD1 matching 10 bases. V shed 0 bases and J 8 bases; nucleotides not matched to a gene: 7. CDR3 length: 15 amino acids. Germline CDR1 reads SGDLS; CDR2 reads YYNGEE. CDR3 sequence (DNA): TGTGCCAGCAGCGTAGTTGGGACAGGGGACGGGGGCTACACCTTC. It encodes CASSVVGTGDGGYTF.

V and J are TRBV5-1 and TRBJ2-7; tentative D call: TRBD2 (5 bases). This CDR3 contains 13 residues. Germline V gives CDR1 SGHRS, CDR2 YFSETQ. Trimming took off 0 bases at V and 3 bases at J, with 7 bases between the two ends. CDR3 coding DNA: TGCGCCAGCAGCTTGGTAGGGAGCTACGAGCAGTACTTC. It yields the protein CASSLVGSYEQYF.

This clone has a handful of counts. This chain links TRBV11-2 with TRBJ2-1, with D maybe TRBD2 (6 bases). Germline V gene data show CDR1 as SGHAT and CDR2 as FQNNGV. This CDR3 contains 15 residues. Trimming took 3 bases from V and 5 from J, leaving 14 bases between them. The CDR3 sequence: CASSFRPGEDNEQFF. The CDR3 region has the DNA TGTGCCAGCAGCTTTAGGCCGGGAGAAGACAATGAGCAGTTCTTC.

This chain links TRBV5-1 with TRBJ2-2; tentative D call: TRBD2 (6 bases). The CDR3 is 15 amino acids. The germline V gene encodes CDR1 SGHRS and CDR2 YFSETQ. Trimming removed 4 bases from V and 2 bases from J, with 12 bases in between. CDR3 sequence: CASSPGGINTGELFF. CDR3 nucleotide sequence: TGCGCCAGCAGCCCTGGCGGGATCAACACCGGGGAGCTGTTTTTT.

The chain employs TRBV30 and TRBJ2-2, with D tentatively TRBD2 (6 bases). Trimming removed 0 bases at V and 11 bases at J, with 7 bases between. The CDR3 has 11 residues. Germline lookup yields CDR1 GTSNPN and CDR2 SVGIG (reference sequence). This CDR3 reads CAWSVGTELFF. In DNA, the CDR3 is TGTGCCTGGAGTGTAGGGACTGAGCTGTTTTTT. Supplemented by reference TRBV30 and TRBJ2-2, the full variable domain reads SQTIHQWPATLVQPVGSPLSLECTVEGTSNPNLYWYRQAAGRGLQLLFYSVGIGQISSEVPQNLSASRPQDRQFILSSKKLLLSDSGFYLCAWSVGTELFFGEGSRLTVL.

The CDR3, as DNA: TGTGCCAGCAGCCGGCCCCGACTAGCGGGGGGGAGTTACGAGCAGTACTTC. The encoded protein is CASSRPRLAGGSYEQYF. This chain uses TRBV5-6 with TRBJ2-7; 14 bases map to TRBD2. V was clipped by 4 bases and J by 4 bases; unmatched bases: 10. The CDR3 is made up of 17 amino acids. Germline V CDR1 and CDR2: SGHDT, YYEEEE.

This chain connects TRBV5-4 to TRBJ2-1; 7 bases line up with TRBD2. The CDR3 loop spans 16 amino acids. CDR1 is SGHNT and CDR2 is YYREEE in the germline V gene (reference sequence). V gave up 4 bases and J gave up 8 bases; unmatched junction bases: 15. The CDR3 DNA reads as TGTGCCAGCAGCGCCTCTGCGGGGGACCCGGCGGATGAGCAGTTCTTC. Translation: CASSASAGDPADEQFF.

The sample holds a few counts of this clone. The chain employs TRBV30 and TRBJ2-1, with TRBD1 matching 7 bases. The CDR3 runs to 16 residues. V lost 2 bases to trimming and J lost 1 base; unmatched junction nucleotides: 8. Germline CDR1 GTSNPN, CDR2 SVGIG (reference sequence). CDR3 sequence: CAWSSRAGGSYNEQFF. DNA of the CDR3: TGTGCCTGGAGTTCGCGGGCAGGGGGTTCCTACAATGAGCAGTTCTTC.

This clone appeared a few times. This chain uses TRBV30 with TRBJ1-4; 7 bases align to TRBD1. V was pared by 0 bases and J by 7 bases, with 5 bases of the junction left unmatched. The CDR3 covers 14 residues. Per the germline V gene, CDR1 is GTSNPN and CDR2 is SVGIG (reference sequence). The CDR3 here is CAWSVGRGSEKLFF. The CDR3 bases are TGTGCCTGGAGTGTAGGCAGGGGGAGTGAAAAACTGTTTTTT.

The chain has TRBV30 and TRBJ1-5; D perhaps matches TRBD1 (6 bases). Germline assignment: CDR1 GTSNPN and CDR2 SVGIG (reference sequence). Trimming removed 4 bases at V and 6 bases at J, with 13 bases between. CDR3 size: 13 residues. CDR3 sequence (DNA): TGTGCCTGGACGCGGGGGGCGTCTCAGCCCCAGCATTTT. This gives the protein CAWTRGASQPQHF.

This sequence joins TRBV5-4 and TRBJ1-1, with D possibly TRBD1 on 6 matching bases. CDR1 is SGHNT and CDR2 is YYREEE in the germline V gene (reference sequence). Trimming cost V 2 bases and J 3 bases, with 11 bases left between them. There are 14 residues in the CDR3. The CDR3 loop is CASSFRQADTEAFF. The CDR3 DNA sequence: TGTGCCAGCAGCTTTCGACAGGCGGACACTGAAGCTTTCTTT. Drawing the rest from reference TRBV5-4 and TRBJ1-1, the complete variable domain is ETGVTQSPTHLIKTRGQQVTLRCSSQSGHNTVSWYQQALGQGPQFIFQYYREEENGRGNFPPRFSGLQFPNYSSELNVNALELDDSALYLCASSFRQADTEAFFGQGTRLTVV.

This clone was counted only a few times. This sequence joins TRBV7-9 and TRBJ1-6, with TRBD1 matching over 7 bases. The CDR3 runs 16 residues. Germline CDR1 SEHNR, CDR2 FQNEAQ (reference sequence). J gave up 14 bases and V 3 bases, and 16 bases lay outside the gene matches. CDR3 sequence (DNA): TGTGCCAGCAGCTTGCCCCCATTGGCAGGGGGTGGGGCCCTCCACTTT. This gives the protein CASSLPPLAGGGALHF.

This clone was observed a few times. This CDR3 reads CSVEDWGGPSSYNEQFF. The CDR3, as DNA: TGCAGCGTTGAAGACTGGGGGGGGCCTAGCTCCTACAATGAGCAGTTCTTC. The chain links TRBV29-1 to TRBJ2-1; a possible D gene is TRBD2 (7 bases). This CDR3 has 17 residues. V lost 0 bases and J lost 0, with 15 bases in between. Germline assignment: CDR1 SQVTM and CDR2 ANQGSEA.

This clone has more than one count but fewer than ten. This sample also contains other DNA sequences that code for the same CDR3. The V and J genes are TRBV9 and TRBJ1-2, with D tentatively TRBD1 (5 bases). Germline-derived CDR1 and CDR2 are SGDLS and YYNGEE. The length of the CDR3 is 13 residues. Deletions cut 4 bases from V and 3 bases from J, with 10 bases between. The CDR3 coding sequence is TGTGCCAGCAGCCCCGGGGGGGACTATGGCTACACCTTC. Amino acids: CASSPGGDYGYTF.

This clone was found a few times. The genes are TRBV29-1 and TRBJ2-1; TRBD1 aligns across 7 bases. The CDR3 sequence is 16 residues long. From germline, CDR1 is SQVTM and CDR2 ANQGSEA. V lost 0 bases, J lost 2 bases, and 7 bases stayed unmatched. CDR3 amino acids: CSVEDRWDRTYNEQFF. The CDR3 region has the DNA TGCAGCGTTGAAGATCGGTGGGACAGAACCTACAATGAGCAGTTCTTC.